The clone carrying this T cell receptor (beta chain) is medium-sized in the sample. The CDR3 runs to 15 residues. Trimming left V 0 bases short and J 4 bases short, with 12 bases between. CDR1 and CDR2 (germline): KGHSH, LQKENI. These data belong to a study of blood T cell repertoires in COVID-19. Original methodology: From reference gene primer amplification, estimates of nucleated cell counts were derived. Method: immunoSEQ multiplex PCR; TCRdb's copy keeps in-frame clones and lacks some. V, J and clone size are those of that table, while D and trimming were read from the DNA. The profile shows roughly 3,400 clones, 70% of them singletons.

Sequencing was carried out using peripheral blood. The clonotype comes from a man aged 70 or older with active COVID-19. The rearrangement links TRBV18 to TRBJ1-2; no firm D call. Here the CDR3 reads CASSPPESEAYGYTF. In DNA form, the CDR3 reads TGTGCCAGCTCACCACCGGAGTCAGAAGCCTATGGCTACACCTTC. The full variable domain, in which reference TRBV18 and TRBJ1-2 provide the parts outside the CDR3, is NAGVMQNPRHLVRRRGQEARLRCSPMKGHSHVYWYRQLPEEGLKFMVYLQKENIIDESGMPKERFSAEFPKEGPSILRIQQVVRGDSAAYFCASSPPESEAYGYTFGSGTRLTVV.